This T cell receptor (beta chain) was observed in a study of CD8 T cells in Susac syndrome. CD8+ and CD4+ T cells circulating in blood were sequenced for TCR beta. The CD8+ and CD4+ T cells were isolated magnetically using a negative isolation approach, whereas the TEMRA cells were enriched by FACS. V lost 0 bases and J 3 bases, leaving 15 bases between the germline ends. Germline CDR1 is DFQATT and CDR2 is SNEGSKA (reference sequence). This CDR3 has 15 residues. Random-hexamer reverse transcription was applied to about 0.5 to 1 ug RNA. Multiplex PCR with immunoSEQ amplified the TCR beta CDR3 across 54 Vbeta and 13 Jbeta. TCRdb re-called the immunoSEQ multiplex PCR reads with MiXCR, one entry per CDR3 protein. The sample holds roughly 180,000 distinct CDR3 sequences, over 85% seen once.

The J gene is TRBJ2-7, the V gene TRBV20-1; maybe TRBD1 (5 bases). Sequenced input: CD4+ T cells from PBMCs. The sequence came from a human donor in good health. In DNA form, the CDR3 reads TGCAGTGCTAGAGATACCAGGGATAAGAACTACGAGCAGTACTTC. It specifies CSARDTRDKNYEQYF.